This T cell receptor beta chain was recovered during a study of blood T cell repertoires in COVID-19. Study-level information: Collection of acute and convalescent COVID-19 samples took place in the United States, Italy and Spain.

Authors' methods: It was from reference gene primer amplification that nucleated cell counts were estimated. Repertoires were generated with immunoSEQ multiplex PCR, while TCRdb's copy carries only in-frame clones and drops some. V, J and clone size derive from that table, while D and trimming were established from the DNA sequence. The sample has 150,000 to 200,000 clones, about 89% seen once. The germline CDR1 and CDR2 sequences are SNHLY and FYNNEI. With 6 bases removed from V and 9 bases from J, the gap between germline ends came to 9 bases. The CDR3 length is 11 residues. Recovery among Cohort 3 donors was established by two negative PCRs, clearance, or symptom resolution.

Specimen: PBMCs or T cells enriched from blood (not recorded which). The V gene is TRBV2, the J gene TRBJ2-1, with D possibly matching TRBD2 (6 bases). The sequence was collected from a woman younger than 30 who had recovered from COVID-19. The CDR3 DNA reads TGTGCCAGCAGGGGACTGGCTGAGCAGTTCTTC. Translation gives CASRGLAEQFF. The variable domain in full, completed from reference TRBV2 and TRBJ2-1, reads EPEVTQTPSHQVTQMGQEVILRCVPISNHLYFYWYRQILGQKVEFLVSFYNNEISEKSEIFDDQFSVERPDGSNFTLKIRSTKLEDSAMYFCASRGLAEQFFGPGTRLTVL.